These 5 T cell receptor beta chains were all obtained from the same sample, sequenced in a study of cytomegalovirus exposure and HLA in healthy donors. The PCR employed 60 Vbeta primers together with 13 Jbeta primers. Profiled with immunoSEQ multiplex PCR; TCRdb holds only in-frame clones, not every one. Listed are around 50,000 clones; approximately 2.2% falls within the top ten. Sequencing was done on a sample of PBMCs. Receptors were obtained from a female donor in good health and CMV-seronegative.

J is TRBJ1-2 and V is TRBV5-1; TRBD1 agrees at 8 bases. V was clipped by 4 bases and J by 6 bases; unmatched bases: 11. This CDR3 region has 15 residues. Germline V gives CDR1 SGHRS, CDR2 YFSETQ. The CDR3 loop reads CASSNADRVLHGYTF. In nucleotides, the CDR3 is TGCGCCAGCAGCAACGCGGACAGGGTACTACATGGCTACACCTTC.

This chain links TRBV5-4 with TRBJ1-1, with D possibly matching TRBD1 (6 bases). Germline CDR1 is SGHNT and CDR2 is YYREEE (reference sequence). The ends were cut back, 4 bases at V and 2 bases at J, with 12 bases in the middle. The CDR3 has 14 residues. CDR3 sequence: CASSPVQGNTEAFF. The CDR3 region has the DNA TGTGCCAGCAGCCCGGTACAGGGAAACACTGAAGCTTTCTTT.

The chain links TRBV18 to TRBJ1-1; D remains ambiguous. Looked up from germline, CDR1 is KGHSH and CDR2 is LQKENI. Trimming shortened V by 5 bases and J by 5 bases, and 12 bases separated the two germline ends. The CDR3 is made up of 13 amino acids. CDR3 in amino acids: CASSSGLGTEAFF. The CDR3 nucleotides read TGTGCCAGCTCATCGGGGTTGGGGACTGAAGCTTTCTTT.

This sequence joins TRBV12-5 and TRBJ2-4; 8 nucleotides match TRBD1. The trim removed 7 bases at V and 0 bases at J, leaving 14 bases unmatched. Germline V CDR1 and CDR2: LGHNT, FRNRAP. The CDR3 extends over 18 amino acids. CDR3 sequence: CASAPSITGGLAKNIQYF. For the CDR3, the DNA is TGTGCTAGTGCCCCCTCCATCACAGGGGGGCTAGCCAAAAACATTCAGTACTTC. The whole variable domain, remainder taken from reference TRBV12-5 and TRBJ2-4, is DARVTQTPRHKVTEMGQEVTMRCQPILGHNTVFWYRQTMMQGLELLAYFRNRAPLDDSGMPKDRFSAEMPDATLATLKIQPSEPRDSAVYFCASAPSITGGLAKNIQYFGAGTRLSVL.

The chain joins TRBV5-6 to TRBJ1-1, with 8 positions matching TRBD1. CDR1 and CDR2 (germline): SGHDT, YYEEEE. Unmatched junction bases numbered 2, after V lost 3 bases and J lost 1 base. The CDR3 sequence is 14 residues long. The CDR3 is CASSWGTGNTEAFF. The CDR3 DNA is TGTGCCAGCAGCTGGGGGACAGGGAACACTGAAGCTTTCTTT.